This passage covers 25 T cell receptor beta chains from one sample sequenced in a study of blood T cell repertoires in COVID-19 (dated by TCRdb to between 2020 and 2021). Libraries were prepared through the immunoSEQ multiplex PCR assay. In its TCRdb copy, this immuneACCESS table keeps in-frame sequences only and misses some clones. Where compared with another copy, unresolved V genes explain less than half of these, and the others have no known cause. The sample yields about 420,000 clones; 80% to 90% were counted once. The leading ten clones occupy 0.8% to 0.9% of the sample. Sequencing was carried out using peripheral blood. The receptors come from a man between 18 and 35 years old with COVID-19, enrolled during active disease.

The rearrangement links TRBV19 to TRBJ2-1; tentatively, D is TRBD1 (5 bases). The CDR3 is 13 residues long. The V end lost 6 bases, the J end lost 7 bases, and 13 bases lay between the germline ends. Looked up from germline, CDR1 is LNHDA and CDR2 is SQIVND (reference sequence). As DNA, the CDR3 is TGTGCCAGTAGGCAACAGGTAACTAATGAGCAGTTCTTC. Translation: CASRQQVTNEQFF. The full variable domain, with the rest looked up from reference TRBV19 and TRBJ2-1, is DGGITQSPKYLFRKEGQNVTLSCEQNLNHDAMYWYRQDPGQGLRLIYYSQIVNDFQKGDIAEGYSVSREKKESFPLTVTSAQKNPTAFYLCASRQQVTNEQFFGPGTRLTVL.

The chain is built from TRBV10-3 and TRBJ1-5, with D tentatively TRBD1 (5 bases). V shed 6 bases and J shed 4 bases, with 10 bases lying between them. Germline V gene lookup returns CDR1 ENHRY and CDR2 SYGVKD. This CDR3 has 13 amino acids. CDR3 nucleotides: TGTGCCATCAGCCCAGACAGAAATCAGCCCCAGCATTTT. Residues: CAISPDRNQPQHF.

The CDR3 region has the DNA TGTGCCAGCAGTTCCCTGACTAGCGGGAGGGTCTACGAGCAGTACTTC. This encodes CASSSLTSGRVYEQYF. The genes are TRBV6-5 and TRBJ2-7, with 14 bases that match TRBD2. The germline gives CDR1 MNHEY, CDR2 SVGAGI. The V gene end was trimmed by 4 bases and the J gene end by 3 bases; junction bases not matched to a gene: 5. The CDR3 spans 16 residues.

This clone was counted at least ten times. The gene calls are TRBV9 and TRBJ2-1; 13 positions agree with TRBD2. Germline V gene data show CDR1 as SGDLS and CDR2 as YYNGEE. The CDR3 loop spans 18 amino acids. The junction had 13 bases not matched to a gene; V was cut back by 1 base and J by 9 bases. CDR3 nucleotides: TGTGCCAGCAGCGTAACCCATCGGACTAGCGGGAGCTTAAGTGAGCAGTTCTTC. Its protein is CASSVTHRTSGSLSEQFF.

This clone was observed once. The rearrangement links TRBV2 to TRBJ1-4, with 11 positions matching TRBD1. Germline V lookup: CDR1 SNHLY, CDR2 FYNNEI. V lost 2 bases and J lost 8; bases outside the gene matches: 4. The CDR3 runs to 15 residues. CDR3 sequence reads: CASSEWTGGGEKLFF. The CDR3 coding sequence is TGTGCCAGCAGTGAATGGACAGGGGGCGGAGAAAAACTGTTTTTT.

This chain joins TRBV6-5 and TRBJ1-1, with D maybe TRBD1 (6 bases). Deletions cut 2 bases from V and 0 bases from J, with 10 bases between. Germline V gives CDR1 MNHEY, CDR2 SVGAGI. The length of the CDR3 is 15 residues. This CDR3 is CASSYRGGLNTEAFF. CDR3 bases: TGTGCCAGCAGTTACCGCGGGGGGCTGAACACTGAAGCTTTCTTT.

V is TRBV3-1 (or the pseudogene TRBV3-2) and J is TRBJ1-2, with 9 bases fitting TRBD1. The CDR3 loop spans 15 amino acids. Germline CDR1 is LGHDT and CDR2 is YNNKEL (reference sequence). After removal of 1 base from V and 7 bases from J, the junction contained 7 bases not matched to a gene. CDR3 nucleotides: TGTGCCAGCAGCCAAGGTGGACAGGGGTCCCGTGGCTACACCTTC. Its protein product is CASSQGGQGSRGYTF.

The chain couples TRBV6-5 to TRBJ2-6; 13 positions agree with TRBD2. V was clipped by 8 bases and J by 2 bases; unmatched bases: 0. Per germline, CDR1 MNHEY and CDR2 SVGAGI. The CDR3 runs 15 residues. The chain's CDR3 is CASGTSGTGANVLTF. CDR3 coding DNA: TGTGCCAGCGGGACTAGCGGGACTGGGGCCAACGTCCTGACTTTC.

This sequence joins TRBV7-9 and TRBJ2-5, with 9 bases that match TRBD2. Germline assignment: CDR1 SEHNR and CDR2 FQNEAQ (reference sequence). The V gene end was trimmed by 2 bases and the J gene end by 5 bases; junction bases not matched to a gene: 12. The CDR3 is 17 amino acids. This CDR3 is CASSLSGWGLAEETQYF. The CDR3 DNA is TGTGCCAGCAGCTTATCGGGGTGGGGACTAGCCGAGGAGACCCAGTACTTC.

V gene TRBV30 combines with J gene TRBJ2-2, with 7 bases matching TRBD1. The junction had 2 bases not matched to a gene; V was cut back by 4 bases and J by 0 bases. The length of the CDR3 is 14 residues. Per germline, CDR1 GTSNPN and CDR2 SVGIG (reference sequence). DNA of the CDR3: TGTGCCTGGATCGGGACAGCGAACACCGGGGAGCTGTTTTTT. Amino acid sequence: CAWIGTANTGELFF.

The rearrangement uses TRBV3-1 (or the pseudogene TRBV3-2) and TRBJ2-1; 14 bases line up with TRBD2. The V gene end was trimmed by 3 bases and the J gene end by 8 bases; junction bases not matched to a gene: 3. There are 15 residues in the CDR3. Germline V lookup: CDR1 LGHDT, CDR2 YNNKEL (reference sequence). In nucleotides, the CDR3 is TGTGCCAGCAGCCAGGGACTAGCGGGAGTGTATGAGCAGTTCTTC. Translating gives CASSQGLAGVYEQFF.

For the CDR3, the DNA is TGTGCCAGCAGCCCAGGACTAGCGGGCGGCACCGGGGAGCTGTTTTTT. It translates to CASSPGLAGGTGELFF. V usage is TRBV6-6 and J usage is TRBJ2-2; 11 positions agree with TRBD2. The V segment lost 6 bases and the J segment 4 bases; nucleotides outside the gene matches: 7. The CDR3 has 16 residues. Germline V gene sequence: CDR1 MNHNY, CDR2 SVGAGI (reference sequence).

CDR3 loop: CASSPTGTSGTDTQYF. The CDR3 DNA follows: TGTGCCAGCAGCCCGACCGGGACTAGCGGGACAGATACGCAGTATTTT. The chain uses TRBV13 and TRBJ2-3; 12 nucleotides align to TRBD2. Germline V gives CDR1 PRHDT, CDR2 FYEKMQ (reference sequence). CDR3 size: 16 residues. Trimming removed 5 bases from V and 3 bases from J; junction bases left unmatched: 6.

This sequence joins TRBV3-1 (or the pseudogene TRBV3-2) and TRBJ2-7, with TRBD1 matching over 7 bases. Trimming at V came to 4 bases and at J to 2 bases, leaving 8 bases not matched to a gene. The CDR3 is 15 residues long. Germline assignment: CDR1 LGHDT and CDR2 YNNKEL (reference sequence). The CDR3 DNA reads TGTGCCAGCAGCCTACGGGACAGCGGCACCTACGAGCAGTACTTC. This encodes CASSLRDSGTYEQYF.

This clone was counted once. J is TRBJ2-3 and V is TRBV4-1, with 10 bases that match TRBD2. Looked up from germline, CDR1 is MGHRA and CDR2 is YSYEKL. The CDR3 extends over 15 amino acids. V dropped 5 bases and J dropped 4; count of bases not matched to a gene: 6. Here the CDR3 reads CASSTGLAAPDTQYF. Written as DNA, the CDR3 is TGCGCCAGCAGCACCGGACTAGCGGCCCCAGATACGCAGTATTTT.

A few counts support this clone. This sequence joins TRBV7-9 and TRBJ1-1; unclear D gene. V dropped 5 bases and J dropped 4 bases, with 17 bases sitting between them. This CDR3 contains 15 residues. CDR1 and CDR2 from the germline V gene are SEHNR and FQNEAQ (reference sequence). The CDR3 region is CASSKGQPGSTEAFF. DNA of the CDR3: TGTGCCAGCAGCAAAGGGCAGCCGGGGAGCACTGAAGCTTTCTTT.

This chain joins TRBV5-4 and TRBJ2-3, with 15 bases aligning to TRBD2. The V segment lost 0 bases and the J segment 8 bases; nucleotides outside the gene matches: 4. This CDR3 has 16 residues. Per the germline V gene, CDR1 is SGHNT and CDR2 is YYREEE (reference sequence). In nucleotides, the CDR3 is TGTGCCAGCAGCTTGGGGACTAGCGGGAGGGGGGGTACGCAGTATTTT. Protein sequence: CASSLGTSGRGGTQYF.

The rearrangement uses TRBV25-1 and TRBJ2-6; D gene ambiguous. Germline values: CDR1 MGHDK, CDR2 SYGVNS. CDR3 length: 14 residues. The germline V and J ends were trimmed by 4 bases and 3 bases, with 7 bases remaining between them. In DNA form, the CDR3 reads TGTGCCAGCAGTGGGCAGATTGGGGCCAACGTCCTGACTTTC. It specifies CASSGQIGANVLTF.

V usage is TRBV2 and J usage is TRBJ1-2, with TRBD1 matching 9 bases. This CDR3 is built from 13 residues. Trimming cost V 6 bases and J 8 bases; bases outside gene matches: 7. In germline, CDR1 is SNHLY, CDR2 FYNNEI. The CDR3 spells CASRAGQGGGYTF. The CDR3 DNA reads TGTGCCAGCAGGGCGGGACAGGGAGGCGGCTACACCTTC.

This clone was counted only a few times. The chain carries TRBV4-1 and TRBJ2-7, with D perhaps TRBD2 (6 bases). V lost 1 base to trimming and J lost 0 bases, with 13 bases between them. In germline, CDR1 is MGHRA, CDR2 YSYEKL. This CDR3 contains 16 residues. The CDR3 nucleotides are TGCGCCAGCAGCCAAGCAGGCGGGGTAAGCTCCTACGAGCAGTACTTC. This encodes CASSQAGGVSSYEQYF.

The chain links TRBV5-1 to TRBJ2-5; the D is unclear. The V gene's germline CDR1 is SGHRS and CDR2 YFSETQ. This CDR3 comprises 13 residues. Trimming removed 4 bases from V and 9 bases from J, with 16 bases in between. DNA for the CDR3: TGCGCCAGCAGCGACCAGGCCTCTGGGTCCCAGTACTTC. Protein: CASSDQASGSQYF.

The V gene is TRBV2, the J gene TRBJ2-1, with D perhaps matching TRBD1 (5 bases). Germline loops: CDR1 SNHLY, CDR2 FYNNEI. The V end was cut by 6 bases, the J end by 8 bases, with 14 bases between. The CDR3 extends over 13 amino acids. CDR3 sequence (DNA): TGTGCCAGCAGCCCCACAGGTGTAGATGAGCAGTTCTTC. As protein: CASSPTGVDEQFF.

This sequence joins TRBV27 and TRBJ1-1; no firm D call. This CDR3 contains 15 residues. V was cut by 0 bases and J by 1 base, with 9 bases left in between. Per germline, CDR1 MNHEY and CDR2 SMNVEV (reference sequence). The CDR3 spells CASSLSFGWNTEAFF. CDR3 sequence (DNA): TGTGCCAGCAGTTTATCTTTCGGTTGGAACACTGAAGCTTTCTTT.

J is TRBJ2-3 and V is TRBV24-1, with 8 bases lining up with TRBD1. This CDR3 has 11 residues. The germline gives CDR1 KGHDR, CDR2 SFDVKD. Trimming at V came to 9 bases and at J to 8 bases, leaving 3 bases not matched to a gene. The CDR3 nucleotides read TGTGCCACCGGACAGGGCTCTACGCAGTATTTT. Translated, it gives CATGQGSTQYF.

The CDR3 DNA is TGTGCCAGCAGACGACAGGGAAGATATGGCTACACCTTC. It encodes CASRRQGRYGYTF. V gene TRBV6-5 combines with J gene TRBJ1-2; TRBD1 matches 7 bases. The germline gives CDR1 MNHEY, CDR2 SVGAGI. The trim removed 6 bases at V and 5 bases at J, leaving 6 bases unmatched. The CDR3 runs to 13 residues.